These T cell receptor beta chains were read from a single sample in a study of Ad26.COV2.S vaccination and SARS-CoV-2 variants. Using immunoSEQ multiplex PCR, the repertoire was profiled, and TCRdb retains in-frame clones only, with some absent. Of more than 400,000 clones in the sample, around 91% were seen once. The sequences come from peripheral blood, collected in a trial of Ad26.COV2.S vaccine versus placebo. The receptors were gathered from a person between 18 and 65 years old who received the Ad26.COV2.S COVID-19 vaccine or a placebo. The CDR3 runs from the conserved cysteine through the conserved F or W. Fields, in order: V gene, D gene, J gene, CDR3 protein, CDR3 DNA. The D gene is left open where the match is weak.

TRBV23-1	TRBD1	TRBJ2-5	CASSQGTGLKETQYF	TGCGCCAGCAGTCAAGGGACAGGGTTAAAAGAGACCCAGTACTTC
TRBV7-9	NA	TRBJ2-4	CASSLAGNFDIQYF	TGTGCCAGCAGCTTAGCGGGGAATTTTGACATTCAGTACTTC
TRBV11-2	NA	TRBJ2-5	CASSASPNREETQYF	TGTGCCAGCAGCGCTAGCCCCAACCGGGAGGAGACCCAGTACTTC
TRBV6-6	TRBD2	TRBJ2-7	CASSYVPSGINEQYF	TGTGCCAGCAGTTACGTCCCTAGCGGGATCAACGAGCAGTACTTC
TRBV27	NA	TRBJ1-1	CASSLSQRGNTEAFF	TGTGCCAGCAGTTTATCCCAACGGGGGAACACTGAAGCTTTCTTT
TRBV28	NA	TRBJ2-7	CASSSPPGEQYF	TGTGCCAGCAGTTCCCCCCCGGGGGAGCAGTACTTC
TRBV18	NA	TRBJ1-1	CASSPPNGNTEAFF	TGTGCCAGCTCACCACCTAACGGGAACACTGAAGCTTTCTTT
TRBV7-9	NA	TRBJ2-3	CASSLAQRGYSTDTQYF	TGTGCCAGCAGCTTAGCGCAACGGGGCTACTCCACAGATACGCAGTATTTT
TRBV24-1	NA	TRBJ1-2	CATSGIQGYGYTF	TGTGCCACCAGTGGTATCCAGGGGTATGGCTACACCTTC
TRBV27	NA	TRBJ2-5	CASSPAGSQETQYF	TGTGCCAGCAGTCCGGCGGGGAGCCAAGAGACCCAGTACTTC